The sequence of this T cell receptor beta chain was determined in a study of blood T cell repertoires in COVID-19 (dated by TCRdb to the early 2020s). With respect to the entire study: The collaborator samples originated in the United States, Italy and Spain and spanned the acute and convalescent phases of COVID-19. The prospective study material was composed of cDNA or gDNA derived from T cells, B-cell-depleted T cells, or PBMCs. Deeply sampled blood TCRbeta repertoires from subjects exposed to, actively infected with, or recovered from COVID-19 were included in the dataset. The repertoires were made available in a free public database intended to serve as a resource for research on the immune response to SARS-CoV-2. Samples came from the ongoing ImmuneRACE study (first 160 participants) plus 1,254 subjects from 6 global collaborators. The sample metadata nearly always contained a de-identified subject ID, COVID-19 status, age in years and sex. Where HLA class I and class II types were available, the types were taken from metadata supplied by the sample provider, not from assay-based typing.

At one collaborating source in Seattle, patients were enrolled during active infection and were followed longitudinally through the course of disease. Each collaborating institution followed its own protocols to collect whole blood in K2EDTA tubes. For TCRbeta analysis, collaborators shipped samples in one of three forms: frozen whole blood, isolated PBMCs, or DNA extracted from either of those sample types. Broader findings and caveats from the paper: Clinical and demographic metadata were provided uncurated, with the amount varying by source and participant.

TCRbeta CDR3 regions were amplified from genomic DNA using the immunoSEQ Assay, a bias-controlled multiplex PCR. As for how the authors treated the data: Within the assay, amplification of reference gene primers was used to estimate how many nucleated cells each sample contained. Sequence reads were collapsed and filtered to measure the absolute abundance of every unique TCRbeta CDR3 rearrangement. For each sample, productive Simpson clonality was calculated by taking the square root of Simpson's diversity index across productive rearrangements. In its TCRdb copy, this immuneACCESS table keeps in-frame sequences only and misses some clones. Where compared with another copy, unresolved V genes explain less than half of these, and the others have no known cause. V, J and clone size were drawn from that table, and D and trimming were deduced from the DNA. This sample gives 430,000 or so clones in total; about 90% of them show up just once. Around 0.92% of the sample is in the top ten clones.

About this clone: This receptor's antigen is unknown. No qualities accompany the bases; no much larger clone lies one base away.

From the cysteine through the phenylalanine, the CDR3 covers 15 amino acids. The DNA shown is the 45-base CDR3, in frame from base 1. V drops 1 base and J drops 4 bases, leaving 17 bases in between. CDR1 SQVTM and CDR2 ANQGSEA were looked up in the germline V gene. The sequencing sample was made of peripheral blood. The receptor was isolated from a man in his late teens or twenties with COVID-19, enrolled during active disease. The chain couples TRBV29-1 to TRBJ2-7; the D gene is possibly TRBD1, with 6 bases matching. The CDR3 region reads CSVEGVGDIEYEQYF. DNA sequence: TGCAGCGTTGAAGGGGTCGGGGACATAGAATACGAGCAGTACTTC.